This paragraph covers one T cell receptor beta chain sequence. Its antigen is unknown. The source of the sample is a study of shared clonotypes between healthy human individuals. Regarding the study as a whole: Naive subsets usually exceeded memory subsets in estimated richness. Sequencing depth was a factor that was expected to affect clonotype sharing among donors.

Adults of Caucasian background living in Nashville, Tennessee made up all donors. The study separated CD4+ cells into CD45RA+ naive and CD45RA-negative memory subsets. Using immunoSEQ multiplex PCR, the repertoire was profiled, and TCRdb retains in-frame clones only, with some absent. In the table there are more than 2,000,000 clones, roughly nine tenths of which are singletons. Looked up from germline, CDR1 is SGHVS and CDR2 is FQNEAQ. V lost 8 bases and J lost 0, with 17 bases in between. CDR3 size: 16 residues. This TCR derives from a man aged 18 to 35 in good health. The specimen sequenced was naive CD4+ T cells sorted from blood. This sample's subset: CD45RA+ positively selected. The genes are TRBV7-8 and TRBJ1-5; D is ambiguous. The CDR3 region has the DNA TGTGCCAGCTCTCCAGGAATCCGTTATAGCAATCAGCCCCAGCATTTT. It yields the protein CASSPGIRYSNQPQHF.